This TCR beta chain was observed in a study of T-cell memory formation after mild COVID-19. Overall study: TCR clusters mostly belonged to single donors. Study-wide results and limits: Day 37-peaking second-wave clones had unconfirmed SARS-CoV-2 specificity. Pre-infection memory contained some responding clones, which suggested that cross-reactive memory had joined.

TCRdb called the 5' RACE reads again in MiXCR, with one record for every CDR3 protein. Here the sample spans a few hundred thousand distinct CDR3 sequences, around a sixth being singletons. This clonotype has at least ten counts. Its target is not known. Germline-derived CDR1 and CDR2 are SGHTA and FQGNSA. V was shortened by 4 bases and J by 8 bases, with 10 bases between the two germline ends. The CDR3 consists of 12 residues. The origin of this receptor is a man between 18 and 35 years old who had mild COVID-19 (a few samples of this study predate the infection). Cell type and time point are not known. Sample: PBMCs or a T cell subset sorted from them (not recorded which). The chain combines TRBV7-2 with TRBJ2-3; possibly TRBD1 or TRBD2 for D (5 bases each). DNA of the CDR3: TGTGCCAGCAGCTCTACTGGGGGTACGCAGTATTTT. The encoded protein is CASSSTGGTQYF.